These T cell receptor beta chains were read from a single sample in a study of shared clonotypes between healthy human individuals. Assay used: immunoSEQ multiplex PCR; TCRdb lists only in-frame clones, some missing. The data contain over a million clones, approximately 80% of them singletons. Sequencing was carried out using memory CD4+ T cells from PBMCs. These receptors all stem from a young man in good health. Some clones in this sample may be carry-over from other donors' samples. CDR3s leave out the opening cysteine and the closing phenylalanine or tryptophan. A D gene is named only where the DNA matches it firmly. Clone size appears in some rows only: once, few, many, or a class for an expanded clone.

clone size	V gene	D gene	CDR3 protein
-	TRBV10-3	-	AISQTDYGYT
-	TRBV5-6	-	ASSLGGKDYEQY
-	TRBV5-1	TRBD1	ASSGTGGSEKLF
-	TRBV7-2	TRBD1	ASSPSRTGGSETQY
-	TRBV6-1	-	ASSELIGTQY
few	TRBV5-1	-	ASSHGTGNQPQH
-	TRBV19	TRBD1	ASTPWAGGEYGYT
-	TRBV7-7	-	ASSPRAADNEQF
-	TRBV30	TRBD2	ACGGSDEQY
-	TRBV15	-	ATSRAGLGDIQY
-	TRBV6-1	TRBD1	ASSSGDRGTDTQY
-	TRBV11-2	-	ASSLGVGFYDGYT
-	TRBV27	-	ASSFLDTYEQY
few	TRBV9	-	ASSVDEHNEQF